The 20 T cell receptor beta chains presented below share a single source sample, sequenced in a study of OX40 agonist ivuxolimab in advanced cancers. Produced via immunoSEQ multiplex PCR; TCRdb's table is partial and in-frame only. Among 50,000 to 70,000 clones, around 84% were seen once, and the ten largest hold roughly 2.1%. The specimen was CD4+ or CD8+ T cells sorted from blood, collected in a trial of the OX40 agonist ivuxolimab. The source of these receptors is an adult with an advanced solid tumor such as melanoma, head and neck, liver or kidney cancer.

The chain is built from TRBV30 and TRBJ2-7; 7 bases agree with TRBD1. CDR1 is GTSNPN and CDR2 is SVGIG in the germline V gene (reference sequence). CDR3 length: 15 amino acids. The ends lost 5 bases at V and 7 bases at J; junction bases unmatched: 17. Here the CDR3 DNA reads TGTGCCTGGGAGCGCAACCCCCAACAGGGGCGGGAGCAGTACTTC. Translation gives CAWERNPQQGREQYF.

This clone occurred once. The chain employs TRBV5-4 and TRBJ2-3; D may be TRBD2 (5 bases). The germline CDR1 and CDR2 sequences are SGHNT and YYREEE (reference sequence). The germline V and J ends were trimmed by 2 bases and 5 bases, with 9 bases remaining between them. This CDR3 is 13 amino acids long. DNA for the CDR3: TGTGCCAGCAGCTTACGGGGTGGAGATACGCAGTATTTT. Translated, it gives CASSLRGGDTQYF.

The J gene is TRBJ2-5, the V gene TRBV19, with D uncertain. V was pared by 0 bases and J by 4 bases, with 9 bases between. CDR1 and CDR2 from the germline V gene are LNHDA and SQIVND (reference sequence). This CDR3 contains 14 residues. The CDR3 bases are TGTGCCAGTAGTATAGATTCACTACGAGAGACCCAGTACTTC. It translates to CASSIDSLRETQYF. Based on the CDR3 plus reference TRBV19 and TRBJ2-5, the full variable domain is DGGITQSPKYLFRKEGQNVTLSCEQNLNHDAMYWYRQDPGQGLRLIYYSQIVNDFQKGDIAEGYSVSREKKESFPLTVTSAQKNPTAFYLCASSIDSLRETQYFGPGTRLLVL.

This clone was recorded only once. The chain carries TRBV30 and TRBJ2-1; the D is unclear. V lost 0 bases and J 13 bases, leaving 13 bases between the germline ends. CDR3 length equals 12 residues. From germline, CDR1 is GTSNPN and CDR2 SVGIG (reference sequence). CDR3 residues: CAWSVTALTQFF. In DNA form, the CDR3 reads TGTGCCTGGAGTGTAACCGCTCTAACCCAGTTCTTC. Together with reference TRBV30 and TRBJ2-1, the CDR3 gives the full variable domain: SQTIHQWPATLVQPVGSPLSLECTVEGTSNPNLYWYRQAAGRGLQLLFYSVGIGQISSEVPQNLSASRPQDRQFILSSKKLLLSDSGFYLCAWSVTALTQFFGPGTRLTVL.

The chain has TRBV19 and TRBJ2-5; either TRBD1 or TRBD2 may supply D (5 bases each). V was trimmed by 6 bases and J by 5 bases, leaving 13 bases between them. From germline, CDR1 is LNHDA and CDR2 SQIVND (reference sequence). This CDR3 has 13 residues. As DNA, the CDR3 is TGTGCCAGTAGCCCCCGACAGCGGGAGACCCAGTACTTC. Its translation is CASSPRQRETQYF.

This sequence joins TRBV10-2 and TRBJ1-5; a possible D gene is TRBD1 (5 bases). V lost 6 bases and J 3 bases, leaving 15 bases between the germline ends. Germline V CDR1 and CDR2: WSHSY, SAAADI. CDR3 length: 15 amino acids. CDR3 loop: CASSPSGQYNQPQHF. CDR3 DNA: TGCGCCAGCAGCCCATCCGGACAATACAATCAGCCCCAGCATTTT.

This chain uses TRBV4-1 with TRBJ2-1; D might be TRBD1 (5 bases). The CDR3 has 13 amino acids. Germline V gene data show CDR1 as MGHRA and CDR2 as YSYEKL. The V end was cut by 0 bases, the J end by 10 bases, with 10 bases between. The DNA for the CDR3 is TGCGCCAGCAGCCAAGACCAGGGCTGGGAGCAGTTCTTC. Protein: CASSQDQGWEQFF.

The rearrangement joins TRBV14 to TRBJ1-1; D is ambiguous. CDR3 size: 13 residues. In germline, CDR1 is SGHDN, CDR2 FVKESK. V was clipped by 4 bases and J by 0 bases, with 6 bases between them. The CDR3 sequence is CASSPQMNTEAFF. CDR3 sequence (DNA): TGTGCCAGCAGCCCCCAGATGAACACTGAAGCTTTCTTT.

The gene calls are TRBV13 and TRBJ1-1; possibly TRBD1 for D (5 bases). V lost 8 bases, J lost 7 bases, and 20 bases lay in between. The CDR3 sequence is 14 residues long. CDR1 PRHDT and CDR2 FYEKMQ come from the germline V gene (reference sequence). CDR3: CASLGDQKPGEAFF. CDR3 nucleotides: TGTGCCAGCTTGGGGGACCAAAAACCCGGTGAAGCTTTCTTT.

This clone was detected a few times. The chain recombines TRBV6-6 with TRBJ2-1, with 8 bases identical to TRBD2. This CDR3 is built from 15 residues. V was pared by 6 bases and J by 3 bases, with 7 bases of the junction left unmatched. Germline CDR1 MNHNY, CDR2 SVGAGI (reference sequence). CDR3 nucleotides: TGTGCCAGCAGACCCAGCGGGAGTGGCTACAATGAGCAGTTCTTC. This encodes CASRPSGSGYNEQFF.

The CDR3 sequence: CASREPRGFEQYF. The CDR3 nucleotides read TGTGCCAGCAGAGAACCCAGGGGTTTCGAGCAGTACTTC. V usage is TRBV6-1 and J usage is TRBJ2-7, with TRBD1 as a possible D gene (6 bases). This CDR3 contains 13 residues. Germline V gives CDR1 MNHNS, CDR2 SASEGT. V was pared by 6 bases and J by 6 bases, with 15 bases between.

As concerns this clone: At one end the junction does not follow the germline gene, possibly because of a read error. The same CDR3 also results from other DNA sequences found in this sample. CDR3 residues: CASSLDPGFAGIQYF. For the CDR3, the DNA is TGTGCCAGCAGCCTAGATCCAGGGTTTGCGGGCATTCAGTACTTC. The J gene is TRBJ2-4, the V gene TRBV11-2; D may correspond to TRBD1 or TRBD2 (5 bases each). The CDR3 extends over 15 amino acids. From germline, CDR1 is SGHAT and CDR2 FQNNGV.

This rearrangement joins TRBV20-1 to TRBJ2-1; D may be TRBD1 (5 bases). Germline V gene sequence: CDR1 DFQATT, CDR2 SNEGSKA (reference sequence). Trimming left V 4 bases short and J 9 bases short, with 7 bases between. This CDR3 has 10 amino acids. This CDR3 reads CSAKRGEQFF. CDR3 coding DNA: TGCAGTGCTAAAAGGGGTGAGCAGTTCTTC.

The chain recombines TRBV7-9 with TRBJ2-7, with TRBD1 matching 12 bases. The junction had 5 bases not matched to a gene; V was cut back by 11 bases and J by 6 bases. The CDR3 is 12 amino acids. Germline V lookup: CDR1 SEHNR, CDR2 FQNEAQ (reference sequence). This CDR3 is CAVGTGGFEQYF. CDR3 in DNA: TGTGCCGTGGGGACAGGGGGCTTCGAGCAGTACTTC.

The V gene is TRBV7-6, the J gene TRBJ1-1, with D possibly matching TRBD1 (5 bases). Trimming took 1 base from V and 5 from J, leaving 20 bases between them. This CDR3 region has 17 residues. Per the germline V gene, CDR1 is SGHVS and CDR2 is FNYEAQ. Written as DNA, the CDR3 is TGTGCCAGCAGCTTAGAGGGGCGAATTAGGGCGGGTACTGAAGCTTTCTTT. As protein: CASSLEGRIRAGTEAFF.

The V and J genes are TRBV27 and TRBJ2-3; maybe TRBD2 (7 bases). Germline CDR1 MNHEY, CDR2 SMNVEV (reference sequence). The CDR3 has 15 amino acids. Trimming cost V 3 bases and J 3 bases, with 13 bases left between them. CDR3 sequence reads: CASSFRGATTDTQYF. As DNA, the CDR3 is TGTGCCAGCAGTTTCCGGGGGGCGACGACAGATACGCAGTATTTT.

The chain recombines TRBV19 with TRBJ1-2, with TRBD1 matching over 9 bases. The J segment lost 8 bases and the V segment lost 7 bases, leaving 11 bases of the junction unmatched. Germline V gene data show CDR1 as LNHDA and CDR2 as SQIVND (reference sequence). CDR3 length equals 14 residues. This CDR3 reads CASTSPGQGWGYTF. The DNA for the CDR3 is TGTGCCAGTACCTCCCCGGGACAGGGCTGGGGCTACACCTTC.

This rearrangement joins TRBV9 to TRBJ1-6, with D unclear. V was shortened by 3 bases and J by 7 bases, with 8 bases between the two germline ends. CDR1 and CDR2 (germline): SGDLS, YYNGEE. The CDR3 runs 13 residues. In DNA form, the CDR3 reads TGTGCCAGCAGCGACTGGCAGAATTCACCCCTCCACTTT. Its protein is CASSDWQNSPLHF.

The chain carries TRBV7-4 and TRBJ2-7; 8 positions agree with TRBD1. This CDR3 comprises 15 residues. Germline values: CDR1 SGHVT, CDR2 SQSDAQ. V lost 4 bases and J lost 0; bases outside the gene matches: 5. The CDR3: CASSSRDRSSYEQYF. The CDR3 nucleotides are TGTGCCAGCAGCTCCCGGGACAGGTCCTCCTACGAGCAGTACTTC. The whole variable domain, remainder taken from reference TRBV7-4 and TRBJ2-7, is GAGVSQSPRYKVAKRGRDVALRCDSISGHVTLYWYRQTLGQGSEVLTYSQSDAQRDKSGRPSGRFSAERPERSVSTLKIQRTEQGDSAVYLCASSSRDRSSYEQYFGPGTRLTVT.

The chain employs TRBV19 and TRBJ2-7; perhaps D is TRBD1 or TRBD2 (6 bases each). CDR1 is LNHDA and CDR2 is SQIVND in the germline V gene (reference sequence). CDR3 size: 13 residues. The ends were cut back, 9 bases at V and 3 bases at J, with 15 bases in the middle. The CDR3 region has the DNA TGTGCCAGCCTCGGAGGGGACAACTACGAGCAGTACTTC. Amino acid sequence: CASLGGDNYEQYF.